These T cell receptor beta chains were read from a single sample in a study of T cells after posttransplantation cyclophosphamide. Profiled with immunoSEQ multiplex PCR; TCRdb holds only in-frame clones, not every one. The table lists 20,000 or so clones, roughly 72% of them singletons, with 27% in the top ten. The sample here was PBMCs, taken after an allogeneic stem cell transplant with post-transplant cyclophosphamide. These receptor sequences come from a male patient younger than 45 who received an allogeneic stem cell transplant from a related donor, was CMV-positive, and had acute GVHD only. Some T cells may possibly be graft donor cells. CDR3s include the opening cysteine and the closing phenylalanine or tryptophan. D genes are given only for firm matches. Clone sizes are given selectively: once, few, many, or a class where the clone is expanded.

j_gene: TRBJ1-1; v_gene: TRBV4-3; len: 16; d_gene: .; abundance: .; CDR3aa: CASSQGYRDKGTEAFF; CDR3nt: TGCGCCAGCAGTCAAGGGTACCGGGACAAAGGGACTGAAGCTTTCTTT
j_gene: TRBJ1-5; v_gene: TRBV2; len: 13; d_gene: TRBD1; abundance: .; CDR3aa: CASRTGGNQPQHF; CDR3nt: TGTGCCAGCAGAACAGGGGGAAATCAGCCCCAGCATTTT
j_gene: TRBJ1-1; v_gene: TRBV6-1; len: 12; d_gene: TRBD1; abundance: .; CDR3aa: CATQGVGPEAFF; CDR3nt: TGTGCCACACAGGGGGTCGGTCCTGAAGCTTTCTTT
j_gene: TRBJ1-1; v_gene: TRBV4-1; len: 15; d_gene: .; abundance: .; CDR3aa: CASSRDVQGNTEAFF; CDR3nt: TGCGCCAGCAGCCGAGACGTTCAGGGGAACACTGAAGCTTTCTTT
j_gene: TRBJ2-1; v_gene: TRBV9; len: 18; d_gene: TRBD2; abundance: many; CDR3aa: CASSRDLAGGFSYNEQFF; CDR3nt: TGTGCCAGCAGCAGAGACTTAGCGGGGGGCTTCTCCTACAATGAGCAGTTCTTC
j_gene: TRBJ1-2; v_gene: TRBV5-4; len: 13; d_gene: .; abundance: .; CDR3aa: CASSFPPVYGYTF; CDR3nt: TGTGCCAGCAGCTTCCCCCCGGTCTATGGCTACACCTTC
j_gene: TRBJ1-6; v_gene: TRBV19; len: 14; d_gene: TRBD1; abundance: .; CDR3aa: CASTGWTGNSPLHF; CDR3nt: TGTGCCAGTACCGGGTGGACAGGCAATTCACCCCTCCACTTT
j_gene: TRBJ1-1; v_gene: TRBV28; len: 11; d_gene: .; abundance: few; CDR3aa: CASEGNTEAFF; CDR3nt: TGTGCCAGTGAGGGGAACACTGAAGCTTTCTTT
j_gene: TRBJ2-3; v_gene: TRBV9; len: 15; d_gene: .; abundance: .; CDR3aa: CASSVSPLDTDTQYF; CDR3nt: TGTGCCAGCAGCGTTAGCCCGTTAGACACAGATACGCAGTATTTT
j_gene: TRBJ1-2; v_gene: TRBV18; len: 16; d_gene: TRBD1; abundance: .; CDR3aa: CASPTGARGKLIDYTF; CDR3nt: TGTGCCAGCCCAACAGGGGCACGAGGAAAATTGATAGACTACACCTTC
j_gene: TRBJ2-3; v_gene: TRBV7-2; len: 15; d_gene: .; abundance: .; CDR3aa: CASSLTAGGTDTQYF; CDR3nt: TGTGCCAGCAGCTTAACCGCGGGTGGCACAGATACGCAGTATTTT
j_gene: TRBJ1-6; v_gene: TRBV7-2; len: 15; d_gene: .; abundance: .; CDR3aa: CASSLDARLGSPLHF; CDR3nt: TGTGCCAGCAGCTTAGACGCCCGACTTGGGTCACCCCTCCACTTT
j_gene: TRBJ1-2; v_gene: TRBV7-9; len: 18; d_gene: TRBD1; abundance: once; CDR3aa: CASRDPGQGASVNYGYTF; CDR3nt: TGTGCCAGCAGGGATCCGGGACAGGGGGCCTCCGTGAACTATGGCTACACCTTC
j_gene: TRBJ2-5; v_gene: TRBV4-1; len: 17; d_gene: TRBD2; abundance: few; CDR3aa: CASSPLRGAGLQETQYF; CDR3nt: TGCGCCAGCAGCCCCCTGCGGGGGGCAGGTCTCCAAGAGACCCAGTACTTC
j_gene: TRBJ1-3; v_gene: TRBV5-1; len: 15; d_gene: TRBD1; abundance: .; CDR3aa: CASSEQTGNGNTIYF; CDR3nt: TGCGCCAGCAGCGAACAGACAGGGAACGGAAACACCATATATTTT
j_gene: TRBJ2-1; v_gene: TRBV10-3; len: 17; d_gene: TRBD2; abundance: few; CDR3aa: CAISEESGGYSYNEQFF; CDR3nt: TGTGCCATCAGTGAGGAAAGCGGGGGCTACTCCTACAATGAGCAGTTCTTC
j_gene: TRBJ2-7; v_gene: TRBV15; len: 18; d_gene: .; abundance: .; CDR3aa: CATSRDLGATTLPYEQYF; CDR3nt: TGTGCCACCAGCAGAGATTTAGGAGCCACAACCCTACCCTACGAGCAGTACTTC
j_gene: TRBJ2-1; v_gene: TRBV7-2; len: 14; d_gene: TRBD1; abundance: once; CDR3aa: CASAEDRPGDEQFF; CDR3nt: TGTGCCAGCGCCGAGGACAGGCCAGGGGATGAGCAGTTCTTC
j_gene: TRBJ1-1; v_gene: TRBV6-5; len: 13; d_gene: .; abundance: .; CDR3aa: CASKSGDKTEAFF; CDR3nt: TGTGCCAGCAAGAGCGGGGACAAAACTGAAGCTTTCTTT
j_gene: TRBJ2-2; v_gene: TRBV2; len: 13; d_gene: .; abundance: .; CDR3aa: CASSVYSAGELFF; CDR3nt: TGTGCCAGCAGTGTCTATAGTGCCGGGGAGCTGTTTTTT
j_gene: TRBJ1-2; v_gene: TRBV2; len: 13; d_gene: .; abundance: .; CDR3aa: CASSLTGYSGYTF; CDR3nt: TGTGCCAGCAGTCTAACAGGGTACTCTGGCTACACCTTC
j_gene: TRBJ2-5; v_gene: TRBV9; len: 15; d_gene: .; abundance: few; CDR3aa: CASSVGAAPQETQYF; CDR3nt: TGTGCCAGCAGCGTAGGAGCCGCCCCCCAAGAGACCCAGTACTTC
j_gene: TRBJ2-7; v_gene: TRBV18; len: 16; d_gene: .; abundance: few; CDR3aa: CASSPLGQGSFYEQYF; CDR3nt: TGTGCCAGCTCACCACTCGGGCAGGGTAGCTTTTACGAGCAGTACTTC
j_gene: TRBJ2-2; v_gene: TRBV19; len: 15; d_gene: .; abundance: .; CDR3aa: CASKRQEVRTGELFF; CDR3nt: TGTGCCAGTAAGAGGCAGGAGGTGAGGACCGGGGAGCTGTTTTTT
j_gene: TRBJ2-3; v_gene: TRBV5-4; len: 16; d_gene: .; abundance: .; CDR3aa: CASSLGGGGSTDTQYF; CDR3nt: TGTGCCAGCAGCTTGGGTGGCGGGGGCAGCACAGATACGCAGTATTTT
j_gene: TRBJ1-2; v_gene: TRBV6-6; len: 15; d_gene: .; abundance: .; CDR3aa: CASSYSRTANYGYTF; CDR3nt: TGTGCCAGCAGTTACTCGAGGACAGCGAACTATGGCTACACCTTC
j_gene: TRBJ2-7; v_gene: TRBV7-8; len: 14; d_gene: .; abundance: .; CDR3aa: CASRQNRAAYEQYF; CDR3nt: TGTGCCAGCAGGCAAAACAGGGCCGCCTACGAGCAGTACTTC